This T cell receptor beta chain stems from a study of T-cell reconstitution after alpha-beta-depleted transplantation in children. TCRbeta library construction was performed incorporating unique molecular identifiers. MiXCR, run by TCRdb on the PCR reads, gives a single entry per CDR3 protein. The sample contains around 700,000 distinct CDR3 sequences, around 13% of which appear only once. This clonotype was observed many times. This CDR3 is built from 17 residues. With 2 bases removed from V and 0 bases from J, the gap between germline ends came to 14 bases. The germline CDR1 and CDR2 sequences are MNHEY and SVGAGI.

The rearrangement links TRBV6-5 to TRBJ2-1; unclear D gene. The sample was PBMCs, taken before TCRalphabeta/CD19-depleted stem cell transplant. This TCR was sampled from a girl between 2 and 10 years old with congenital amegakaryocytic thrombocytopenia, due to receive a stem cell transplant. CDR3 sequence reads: CASSYRFTVSSYNEQFF. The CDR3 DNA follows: TGTGCCAGCAGTTACCGTTTTACGGTTAGCTCCTACAATGAGCAGTTCTTC.